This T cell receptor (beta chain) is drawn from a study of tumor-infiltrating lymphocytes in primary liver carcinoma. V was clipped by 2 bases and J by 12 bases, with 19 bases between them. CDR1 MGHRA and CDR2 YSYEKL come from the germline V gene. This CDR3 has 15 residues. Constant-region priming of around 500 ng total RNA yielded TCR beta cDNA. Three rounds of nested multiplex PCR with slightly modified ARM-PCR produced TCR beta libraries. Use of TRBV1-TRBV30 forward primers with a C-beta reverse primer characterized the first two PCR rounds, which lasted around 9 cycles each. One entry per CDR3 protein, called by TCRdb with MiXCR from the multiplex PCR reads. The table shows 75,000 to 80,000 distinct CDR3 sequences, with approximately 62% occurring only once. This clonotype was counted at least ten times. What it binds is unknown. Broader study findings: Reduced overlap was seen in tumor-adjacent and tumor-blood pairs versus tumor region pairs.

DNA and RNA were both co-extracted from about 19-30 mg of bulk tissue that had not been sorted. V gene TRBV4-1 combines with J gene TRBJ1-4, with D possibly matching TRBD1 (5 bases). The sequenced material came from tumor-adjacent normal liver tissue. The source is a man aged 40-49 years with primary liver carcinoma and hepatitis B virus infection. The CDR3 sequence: CASSQSGQGGEELFF. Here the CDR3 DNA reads TGCGCCAGCAGCCAATCCGGCCAGGGTGGGGAAGAACTGTTTTTT.